Listed below are T cell receptor beta chains from one sample, sequenced in a study of control samples from healthy donors and cancer patients. TCRdb's table, derived via immunoSEQ multiplex PCR, lists solely in-frame clones and lacks some. Of 150,000 to 200,000 clones in the sample, 90% to 95% were seen once. The sequencing input was blood. These TCRs come from a woman aged 25-40 years in good health. Each CDR3 is given with its conserved first and last residue. A D gene is named only where the DNA matches it firmly.

j_call: TRBJ2-7; v_call: TRBV6-1; d_call: NA; cdr3_nt: TGTGCCAGCAGTGAAAACGGGCAGGGTCGTTTATACGAGCAGTACTTC; cdr3_aa: CASSENGQGRLYEQYF
j_call: TRBJ1-3; v_call: TRBV7-9; d_call: NA; cdr3_nt: TGTGCCAGCAGCTTACCCACCGGGACTCACTCTGGAAACACCATATATTTT; cdr3_aa: CASSLPTGTHSGNTIYF
j_call: TRBJ2-3; v_call: TRBV4-3; d_call: NA; cdr3_nt: TGCGCCAGCAGCCAAGGGGCAGGGGGCGGGAGGGCTTATACGCAGTATTTT; cdr3_aa: CASSQGAGGGRAYTQYF
j_call: TRBJ2-5; v_call: TRBV6-9; d_call: NA; cdr3_nt: TGTGCCAGCAGTAGGACTACAAGGACCCAGTACTTC; cdr3_aa: CASSRTTRTQYF
j_call: TRBJ1-5; v_call: TRBV28; d_call: TRBD1; cdr3_nt: TGTGCCAGCAGTTTAGGCAGGGGGAATCAGCCCCAGCATTTT; cdr3_aa: CASSLGRGNQPQHF
j_call: TRBJ2-1; v_call: TRBV4-1; d_call: TRBD1; cdr3_nt: TGCGCCAGCAGCCAAGGAGGACAGGTCGGATACAATGAGCAGTTCTTC; cdr3_aa: CASSQGGQVGYNEQFF
j_call: TRBJ2-1; v_call: TRBV29-1; d_call: NA; cdr3_nt: TGCAGCGTTGGCTATACTAATTACAATGAGCAGTTCTTC; cdr3_aa: CSVGYTNYNEQFF
j_call: TRBJ1-6; v_call: TRBV5-1; d_call: NA; cdr3_nt: TGCGCCAGCAGCCTACAGGGAGGAAGATCACCCCTCCACTTT; cdr3_aa: CASSLQGGRSPLHF
j_call: TRBJ1-1; v_call: TRBV6-5; d_call: TRBD1; cdr3_nt: TGTGCCAGCAGTTACTCGCCAGGGGGGACTGAAGCTTTCTTT; cdr3_aa: CASSYSPGGTEAFF
j_call: TRBJ1-5; v_call: TRBV27; d_call: NA; cdr3_nt: TGTGCCAGCAGTTTATCCGACAATCAGCCCCAGCATTTT; cdr3_aa: CASSLSDNQPQHF